The 17 T cell receptor beta chains reported below all come from one sample, sequenced in a study of T cell repertoires in cytomegalovirus infection. One entry per CDR3 protein results from TCRdb running MiXCR on the reads. The sample has 510,000 or so distinct CDR3 sequences; about 26% are singletons. The sample was PBMCs. The receptors originated from a human donor in good health (CMV status not recorded). Some clones in this sample may be carry-over from other donors' samples.

The V and J genes are TRBV18 and TRBJ1-1; D not certain. This CDR3 spans 14 amino acids. CDR1 is KGHSH, CDR2 LQKENI, per germline. The ends were cut back, 1 base at V and 4 bases at J, with 10 bases in the middle. The CDR3 loop is CASSPRASPTEAFF. In DNA form, the CDR3 reads TGTGCCAGCTCACCACGTGCCAGTCCCACTGAAGCTTTCTTT. The full variable domain, rest sourced from reference TRBV18 and TRBJ1-1, is NAGVMQNPRHLVRRRGQEARLRCSPMKGHSHVYWYRQLPEEGLKFMVYLQKENIIDESGMPKERFSAEFPKEGPSILRIQQVVRGDSAAYFCASSPRASPTEAFFGQGTRLTVV.

The CDR3 here is CASSLGAENYEQYV. For the CDR3, the DNA is TGTGCCAGCAGCTTAGGTGCGGAAAACTACGAGCAGTACGTC. This chain connects TRBV11-2 to TRBJ2-7; D is uncertain. Germline V gene lookup returns CDR1 SGHAT and CDR2 FQNNGV. The CDR3 is 14 amino acids. Between the trimmed V and J ends, which lost 1 base and 3 bases, there was a span of 10 bases.

This clonotype was seen at least ten times. The chain is built from TRBV7-2 and TRBJ1-6; 9 positions match TRBD1. Germline-derived CDR1 and CDR2 are SGHTA and FQGNSA. This CDR3 spans 17 amino acids. The trim removed 4 bases at V and 5 bases at J, leaving 9 bases unmatched. CDR3 sequence (DNA): TGTGCCAGCAGCTCTAGATGGGGGACAGGGAATAATTCACCCCTCCACTTT. Its translation is CASSSRWGTGNNSPLHF.

This clonotype was counted only a few times. The chain is built from TRBV11-2 and TRBJ2-5; unclear D gene. V was pared by 1 base and J by 5 bases, with 11 bases between. The CDR3 contains 14 residues. Per germline, CDR1 SGHAT and CDR2 FQNNGV. CDR3 in amino acids: CASSLGLFGETQYF. In DNA form, the CDR3 reads TGTGCCAGCAGCTTAGGACTCTTTGGCGAGACCCAGTACTTC.

This clonotype was counted a few times. The chain employs TRBV6-5 and TRBJ2-7; D assignment may be TRBD1 or TRBD2 (5 bases each). The V end was cut by 4 bases, the J end by 0 bases, with 22 bases between. Germline CDR1 and CDR2: MNHEY and SVGAGI. The CDR3 loop spans 18 amino acids. The DNA of the CDR3 is TGTGCCAGCAGTTCGGGACCCGGTCGAGGCGGAGTCTCCTACGAGCAGTACTTC. It codes for CASSSGPGRGGVSYEQYF.

This clonotype was observed a handful of times. J is TRBJ1-1 and V is TRBV7-6; no clear D gene. Germline assignment: CDR1 SGHVS and CDR2 FNYEAQ. The V end was cut by 6 bases, the J end by 5 bases, with 16 bases between. The CDR3 covers 14 residues. DNA of the CDR3: TGTGCCAGCAGATACTACTCCGGAGAGACTGAAGCTTTCTTT. This codes for CASRYYSGETEAFF.

V gene TRBV7-2 combines with J gene TRBJ2-1; 7 bases are shared with TRBD1. The V gene end was trimmed by 3 bases and the J gene end by 12 bases; junction bases not matched to a gene: 14. The CDR3 is 15 residues long. Per germline, CDR1 SGHTA and CDR2 FQGNSA. CDR3 DNA: TGTGCCAGCAGCTTCTCCGGGACAGTGGCCGACGGGCAGTTCTTC. Amino acids: CASSFSGTVADGQFF.

The chain carries TRBV12-3 or TRBV12-4 and TRBJ2-7; the D gene could be TRBD1 or TRBD2 (5 bases each). The length of the CDR3 is 11 residues. Trimming shortened V by 8 bases and J by 2 bases, and 7 bases separated the two germline ends. The CDR3 DNA reads as TGTGCCAGCGGGACCACCTACGAGCAGTACGTC. Translated, it gives CASGTTYEQYV.

This clonotype was seen once. The rearrangement uses TRBV12-3 or TRBV12-4 and TRBJ2-5; no clear D gene. V was trimmed by 1 base and J by 5 bases, leaving 8 bases between them. This CDR3 has 13 residues. The CDR3 nucleotides read TGTGCCAGCAGTTTAGGGGTTTCTGAGACCCAGTACTTC. It is translated as CASSLGVSETQYF.

In this sample, this clonotype turned up a few times. This chain connects TRBV9 to TRBJ2-2, with TRBD2 matching 10 bases. Germline V gene data show CDR1 as SGDLS and CDR2 as YYNGEE. With V trimmed by 3 bases and J by 8 bases, 10 bases remained unmatched. CDR3 length: 16 residues. The CDR3 protein is CASSAVAGGFNGELFF. CDR3 bases: TGTGCCAGCAGCGCCGTAGCGGGGGGTTTTAATGGGGAGCTGTTTTTT. Looking up the rest from reference TRBV9 and TRBJ2-2 gives the full variable domain: DSGVTQTPKHLITATGQRVTLRCSPRSGDLSVYWYQQSLDQGLQFLIQYYNGEERAKGNILERFSAQQFPDLHSELNLSSLELGDSALYFCASSAVAGGFNGELFFGEGSRLTVL.

This clonotype has only a few counts. The junction differs from germline at one of its ends, possibly a read error. The rearrangement uses TRBV7-6 and TRBJ1-1; no clear D gene. Germline V gene sequence: CDR1 SGHVS, CDR2 FNYEAQ. The CDR3 consists of 13 residues. The CDR3 region is CASSLTFDTEAFF. The CDR3, as DNA: TGTGCTAGCAGCTTAACGTTTGACACTGAAGCTTTCTTT.

This clonotype showed up many times. V gene TRBV7-8 combines with J gene TRBJ2-2; maybe TRBD2 (5 bases). V lost 2 bases and J lost 5, with 15 bases in between. Germline V gives CDR1 SGHVS, CDR2 FQNEAQ. The CDR3 runs 16 residues. Here the CDR3 reads CASSLIAVTGTGELFF. Here the CDR3 DNA reads TGTGCCAGCAGCTTAATCGCGGTAACGGGGACCGGGGAGCTGTTTTTT.

The CDR3 region has the DNA TGCGCCAGCAGCCAAGTTTGGGGACTAGCGACCTACGAGCAGTACTTC. This encodes CASSQVWGLATYEQYF. The chain employs TRBV4-1 and TRBJ2-7; TRBD2 agrees at 10 bases. V lost 1 base to trimming and J lost 2 bases; unmatched junction nucleotides: 5. Germline-derived CDR1 and CDR2 are MGHRA and YSYEKL. The CDR3 runs to 16 residues.

The gene calls are TRBV3-1 and TRBJ2-7; D ambiguous. The CDR3 loop spans 12 amino acids. V was cut by 1 base and J by 6 bases, with 7 bases left in between. Per the germline V gene, CDR1 is LGHDT and CDR2 is YNNKEL (reference sequence). CDR3 sequence reads: CASSQVEREQYF. CDR3 nucleotides: TGTGCCAGCAGCCAAGTAGAGCGCGAGCAGTACTTC.

The rearrangement uses TRBV19 and TRBJ1-2; maybe TRBD1 (6 bases). Per germline, CDR1 LNHDA and CDR2 SQIVND (reference sequence). Trimming cost V 7 bases and J 4 bases, with 13 bases left between them. There are 13 residues in the CDR3. CDR3 sequence: CASTSGTFYGYTF. CDR3 DNA: TGTGCCAGTACCTCCGGGACATTCTATGGCTACACCTTC.

This clonotype appeared many times. The V call is TRBV7-2, the J call TRBJ2-3; 11 bases are shared with TRBD2. From germline, CDR1 is SGHTA and CDR2 FQGNSA. CDR3 length: 16 residues. J lost 2 bases, V lost 9 bases, and 10 bases had no gene match. The CDR3 is CASSKEGLADTDTQYF. Here the CDR3 DNA reads TGTGCCAGTAGCAAAGAGGGACTAGCGGACACAGATACGCAGTATTTT.

This clonotype was seen a handful of times. This chain joins TRBV6-2 or TRBV6-3 and TRBJ2-3; 8 nucleotides agree with TRBD2. Germline V gene data show CDR1 as MNHEY and CDR2 as SVGEGT. The CDR3 sequence is 14 residues long. J was trimmed by 5 bases and V by 2 bases; bases with no gene match: 3. CDR3 protein: CASSYTSGGDTQYF. Written as DNA, the CDR3 is TGTGCCAGCAGTTACACTAGCGGAGGAGATACGCAGTATTTT.